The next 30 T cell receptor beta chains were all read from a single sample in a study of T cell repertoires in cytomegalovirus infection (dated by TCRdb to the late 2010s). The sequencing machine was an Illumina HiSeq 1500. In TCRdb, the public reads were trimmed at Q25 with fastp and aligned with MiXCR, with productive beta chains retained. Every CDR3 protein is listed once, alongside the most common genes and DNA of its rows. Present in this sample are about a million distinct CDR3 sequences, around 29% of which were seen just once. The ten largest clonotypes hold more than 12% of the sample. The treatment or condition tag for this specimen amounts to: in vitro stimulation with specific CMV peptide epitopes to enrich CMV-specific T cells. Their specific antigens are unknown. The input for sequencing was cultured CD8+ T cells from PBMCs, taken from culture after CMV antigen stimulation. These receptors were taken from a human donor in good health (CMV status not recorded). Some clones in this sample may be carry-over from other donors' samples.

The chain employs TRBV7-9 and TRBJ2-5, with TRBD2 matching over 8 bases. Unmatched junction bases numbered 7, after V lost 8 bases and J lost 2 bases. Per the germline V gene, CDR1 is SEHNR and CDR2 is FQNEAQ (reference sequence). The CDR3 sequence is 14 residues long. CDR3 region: CASFSAGEQETQYF. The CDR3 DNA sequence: TGTGCCAGCTTCTCAGCGGGGGAACAAGAGACCCAGTACTTC.

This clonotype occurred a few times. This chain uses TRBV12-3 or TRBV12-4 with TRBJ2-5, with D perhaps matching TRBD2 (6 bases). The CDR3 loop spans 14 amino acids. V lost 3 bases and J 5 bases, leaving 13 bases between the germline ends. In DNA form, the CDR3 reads TGTGCCAGCAGTTTTTTAGCGGCGTCGGAGACCCAGTACTTC. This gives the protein CASSFLAASETQYF.

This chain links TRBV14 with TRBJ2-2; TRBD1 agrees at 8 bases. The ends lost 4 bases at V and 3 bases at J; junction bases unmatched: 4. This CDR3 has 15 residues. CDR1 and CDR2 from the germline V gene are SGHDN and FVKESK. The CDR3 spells CASSLGQDHTGELFF. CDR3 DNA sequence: TGTGCCAGCAGCCTGGGACAGGATCACACCGGGGAGCTGTTTTTT.

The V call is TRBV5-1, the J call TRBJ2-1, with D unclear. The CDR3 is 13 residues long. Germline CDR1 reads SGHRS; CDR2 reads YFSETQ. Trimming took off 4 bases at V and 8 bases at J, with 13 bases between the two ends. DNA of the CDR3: TGCGCCAGCAGCCAACCGCCGTTGTATGAGCAGTTCTTC. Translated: CASSQPPLYEQFF.

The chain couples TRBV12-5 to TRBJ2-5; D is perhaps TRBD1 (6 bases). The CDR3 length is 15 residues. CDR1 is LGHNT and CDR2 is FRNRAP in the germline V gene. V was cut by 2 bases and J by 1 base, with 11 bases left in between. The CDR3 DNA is TGTGCTAGTGGTTTGCCACCAGGGGTCCAAGAGACCCAGTACTTC. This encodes CASGLPPGVQETQYF.

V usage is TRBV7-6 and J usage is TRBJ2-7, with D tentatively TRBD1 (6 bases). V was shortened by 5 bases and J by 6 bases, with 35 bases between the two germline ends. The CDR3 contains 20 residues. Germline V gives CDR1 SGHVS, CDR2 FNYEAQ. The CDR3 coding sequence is TGTGCCAGCAGCCCGACTCCCCTAACAGGGTGGAGGCCTACGGAAAGCGAGCAGTACGTC. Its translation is CASSPTPLTGWRPTESEQYV.

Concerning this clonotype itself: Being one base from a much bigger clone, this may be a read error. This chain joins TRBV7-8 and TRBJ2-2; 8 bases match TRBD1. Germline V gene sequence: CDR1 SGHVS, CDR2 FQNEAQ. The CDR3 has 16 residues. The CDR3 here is CGSSLASGGSTGELFF. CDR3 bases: TGTGGCAGCAGCTTAGCCTCAGGGGGCAGTACCGGGGAGCTGTTTTTT.

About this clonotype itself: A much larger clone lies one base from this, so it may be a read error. CDR3 in amino acids: CASSSGQSREPFF. CDR3 nucleotide sequence: TGTGCCAGCAGCTCGGGACAATCCCGGGAGCCGTTTTTT. The chain carries TRBV7-4 and TRBJ2-2; D tentatively reads TRBD1 or TRBD2 (6 bases each). CDR1 and CDR2 from the germline V gene are SGHVT and SQSDAQ. CDR3 length equals 13 residues.

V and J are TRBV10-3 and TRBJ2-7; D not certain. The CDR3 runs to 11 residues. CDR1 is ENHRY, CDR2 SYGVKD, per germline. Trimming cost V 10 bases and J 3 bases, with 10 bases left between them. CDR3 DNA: TGTGCCACCCGACACGACTACGAGCAGTACGTC. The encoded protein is CATRHDYEQYV.

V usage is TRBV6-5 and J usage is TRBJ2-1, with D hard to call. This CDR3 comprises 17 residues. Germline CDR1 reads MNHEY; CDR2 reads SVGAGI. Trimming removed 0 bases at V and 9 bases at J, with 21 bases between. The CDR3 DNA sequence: TGTGCCAGCAGTTACTCCTACTCTGGGGATTCCCTGTCTGAGCAGTTCTTC. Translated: CASSYSYSGDSLSEQFF.

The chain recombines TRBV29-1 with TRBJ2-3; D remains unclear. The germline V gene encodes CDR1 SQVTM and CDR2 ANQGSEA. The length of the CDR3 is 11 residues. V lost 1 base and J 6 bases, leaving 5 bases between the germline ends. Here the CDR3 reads CSVEGLDTQYF. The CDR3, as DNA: TGCAGCGTTGAAGGACTTGATACGCAGTATTTT.

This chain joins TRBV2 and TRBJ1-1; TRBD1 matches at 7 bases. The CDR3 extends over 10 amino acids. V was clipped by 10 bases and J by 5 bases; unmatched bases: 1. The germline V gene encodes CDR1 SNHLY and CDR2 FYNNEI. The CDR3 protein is CATQGTEAFF. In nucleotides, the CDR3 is TGTGCCACACAGGGGACTGAAGCTTTCTTT. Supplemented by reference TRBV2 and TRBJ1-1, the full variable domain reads EPEVTQTPSHQVTQMGQEVILRCVPISNHLYFYWYRQILGQKVEFLVSFYNNEISEKSEIFDDQFSVERPDGSNFTLKIRSTKLEDSAMYFCATQGTEAFFGQGTRLTVV.

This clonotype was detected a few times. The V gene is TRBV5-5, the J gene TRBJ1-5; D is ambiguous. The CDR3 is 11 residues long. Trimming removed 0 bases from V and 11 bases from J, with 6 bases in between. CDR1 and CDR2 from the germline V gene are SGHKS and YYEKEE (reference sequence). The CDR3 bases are TGTGCCAGCAGCTTGGGAGGAGCCCAGCATTTT. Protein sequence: CASSLGGAQHF.

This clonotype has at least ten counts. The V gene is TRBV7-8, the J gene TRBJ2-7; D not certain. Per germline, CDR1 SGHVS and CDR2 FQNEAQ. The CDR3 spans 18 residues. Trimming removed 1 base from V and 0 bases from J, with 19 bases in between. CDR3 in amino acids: CASSLVSLGQEISYEQYV. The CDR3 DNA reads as TGTGCCAGCAGCTTAGTTTCCCTAGGGCAGGAAATCTCCTACGAGCAGTACGTC.

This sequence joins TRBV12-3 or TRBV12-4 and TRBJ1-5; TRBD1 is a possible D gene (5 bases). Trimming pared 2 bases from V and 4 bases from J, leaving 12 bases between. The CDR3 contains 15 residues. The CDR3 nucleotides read TGTGCCAGCAGTTTATCGCAGGGCGCAAATCAGCCCCAGCATTTT. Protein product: CASSLSQGANQPQHF.

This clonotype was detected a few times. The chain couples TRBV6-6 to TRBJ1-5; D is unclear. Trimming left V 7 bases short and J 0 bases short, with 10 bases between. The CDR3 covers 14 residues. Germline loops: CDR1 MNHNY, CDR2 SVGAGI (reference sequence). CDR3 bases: TGTGCCAGCACCGACGGGCCTAGCAATCAGCCCCAGCATTTT. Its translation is CASTDGPSNQPQHF.

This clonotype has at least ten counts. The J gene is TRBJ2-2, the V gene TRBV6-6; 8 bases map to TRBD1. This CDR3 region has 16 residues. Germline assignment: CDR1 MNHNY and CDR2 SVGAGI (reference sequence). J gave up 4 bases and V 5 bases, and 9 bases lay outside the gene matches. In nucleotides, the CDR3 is TGTGCCAGCAGTACATACGACAGGGGCGTCACCGGGGAGCTGTTTTTT. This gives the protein CASSTYDRGVTGELFF.

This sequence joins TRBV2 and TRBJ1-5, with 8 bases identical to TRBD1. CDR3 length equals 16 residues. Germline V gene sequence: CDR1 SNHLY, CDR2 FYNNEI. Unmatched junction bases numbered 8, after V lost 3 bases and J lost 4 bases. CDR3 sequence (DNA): TGTGCCAGCAGTGACCCTTGGACAGGGAGGAATCAGCCCCAGCATTTT. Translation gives CASSDPWTGRNQPQHF.

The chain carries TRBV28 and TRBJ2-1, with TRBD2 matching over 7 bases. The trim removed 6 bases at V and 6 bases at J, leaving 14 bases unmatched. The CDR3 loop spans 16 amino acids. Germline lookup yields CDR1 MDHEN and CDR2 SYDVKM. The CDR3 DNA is TGTGCCAGCAGCCTCACCACGCGGGGGAGATTCAATGAGCAGTTCTTC. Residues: CASSLTTRGRFNEQFF. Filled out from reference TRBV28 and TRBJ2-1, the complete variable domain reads DVKVTQSSRYLVKRTGEKVFLECVQDMDHENMFWYRQDPGLGLRLIYFSYDVKMKEKGDIPEGYSVSREKKERFSLILESASTNQTSMYLCASSLTTRGRFNEQFFGPGTRLTVL.

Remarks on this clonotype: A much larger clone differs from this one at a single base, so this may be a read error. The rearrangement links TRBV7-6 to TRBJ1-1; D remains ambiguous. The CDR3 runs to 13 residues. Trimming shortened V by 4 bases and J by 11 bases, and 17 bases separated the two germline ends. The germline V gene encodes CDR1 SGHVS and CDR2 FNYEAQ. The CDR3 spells CASSSTGSIDAFF. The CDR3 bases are TGTGCCAGCAGCTCCACGGGTTCGATTGATGCTTTCTTT.

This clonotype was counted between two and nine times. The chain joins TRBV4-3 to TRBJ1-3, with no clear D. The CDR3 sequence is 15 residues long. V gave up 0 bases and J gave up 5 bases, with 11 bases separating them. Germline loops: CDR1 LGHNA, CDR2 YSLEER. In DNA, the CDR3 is TGCGCCAGCAGCCAAGAAGCGGGCCCTAGAAACACCATATATTTT. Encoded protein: CASSQEAGPRNTIYF.

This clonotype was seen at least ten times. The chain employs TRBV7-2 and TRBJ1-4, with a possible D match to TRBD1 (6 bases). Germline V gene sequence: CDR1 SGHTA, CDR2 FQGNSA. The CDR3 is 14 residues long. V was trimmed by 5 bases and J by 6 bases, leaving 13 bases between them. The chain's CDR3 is CASSPRGADEKLFF. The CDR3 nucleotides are TGTGCCAGCAGCCCCCGGGGGGCCGATGAAAAACTGTTTTTT.

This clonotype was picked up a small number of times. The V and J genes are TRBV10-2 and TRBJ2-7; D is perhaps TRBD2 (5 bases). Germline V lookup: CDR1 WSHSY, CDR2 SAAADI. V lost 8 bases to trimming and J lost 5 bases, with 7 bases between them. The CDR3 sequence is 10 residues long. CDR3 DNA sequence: TGCGCCAGCGGGAGTAACGAGCAGTACTTC. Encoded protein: CASGSNEQYF.

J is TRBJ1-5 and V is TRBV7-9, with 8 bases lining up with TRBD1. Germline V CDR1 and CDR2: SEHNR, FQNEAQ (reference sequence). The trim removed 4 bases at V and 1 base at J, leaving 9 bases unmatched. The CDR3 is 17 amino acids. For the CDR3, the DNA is TGTGCCAGCAGCTCGACCGGGACAGGTATAAGCAATCAGCCCCAGCATTTT. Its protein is CASSSTGTGISNQPQHF.

CDR3 protein: CATNPGANTGELFF. The CDR3, as DNA: TGTGCCACCAATCCCGGGGCTAACACCGGGGAGCTGTTTTTT. V usage is TRBV15 and J usage is TRBJ2-2; D is tentatively TRBD1 or TRBD2 (5 bases each). The ends were cut back, 7 bases at V and 2 bases at J, with 11 bases in the middle. CDR3 length equals 14 residues. CDR1 LNHNV and CDR2 YYDKDF come from the germline V gene (reference sequence).

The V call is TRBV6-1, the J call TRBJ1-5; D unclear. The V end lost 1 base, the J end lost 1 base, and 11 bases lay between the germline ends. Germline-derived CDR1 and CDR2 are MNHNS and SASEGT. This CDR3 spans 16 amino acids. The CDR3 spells CASSEEWASSNQPQHF. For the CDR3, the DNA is TGTGCCAGCAGTGAAGAGTGGGCCTCGAGCAATCAGCCCCAGCATTTT.

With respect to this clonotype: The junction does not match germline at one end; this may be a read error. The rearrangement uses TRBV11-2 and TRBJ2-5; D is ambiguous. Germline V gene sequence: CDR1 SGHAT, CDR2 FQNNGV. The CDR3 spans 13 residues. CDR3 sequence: CVSSLGLQETQYF. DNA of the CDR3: TGTGTCAGCAGCTTAGGGTTGCAAGAGACCCAGTACTTC. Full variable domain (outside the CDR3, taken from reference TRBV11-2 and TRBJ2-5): EAGVAQSPRYKIIEKRQSVAFWCNPISGHATLYWYQQILGQGPKLLIQFQNNGVVDDSQLPKDRFSAERLKGVDSTLKIQPAKLEDSAVYLCVSSLGLQETQYFGPGTRLLVL.

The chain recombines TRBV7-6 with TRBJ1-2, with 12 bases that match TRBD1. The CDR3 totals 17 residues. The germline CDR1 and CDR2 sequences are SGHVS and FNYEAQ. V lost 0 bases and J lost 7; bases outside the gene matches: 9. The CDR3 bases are TGTGCCAGCAGCTTAGCGGGACAGGGGGCCGGAGTAGGTGGCTACACCTTC. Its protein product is CASSLAGQGAGVGGYTF.

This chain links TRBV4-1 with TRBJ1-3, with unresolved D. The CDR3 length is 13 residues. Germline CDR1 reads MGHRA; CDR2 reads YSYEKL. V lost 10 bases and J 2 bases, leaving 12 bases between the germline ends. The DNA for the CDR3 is TGCGCCAAACGCCCCCGAACTGGAAACACCATATATTTT. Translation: CAKRPRTGNTIYF.

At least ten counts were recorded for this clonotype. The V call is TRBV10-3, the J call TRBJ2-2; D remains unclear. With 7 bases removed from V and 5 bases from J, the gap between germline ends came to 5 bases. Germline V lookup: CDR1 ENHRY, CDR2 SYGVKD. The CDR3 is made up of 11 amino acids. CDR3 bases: TGTGCCATCATTATTACCGGGGAGCTGTTTTTT. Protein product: CAIIITGELFF.